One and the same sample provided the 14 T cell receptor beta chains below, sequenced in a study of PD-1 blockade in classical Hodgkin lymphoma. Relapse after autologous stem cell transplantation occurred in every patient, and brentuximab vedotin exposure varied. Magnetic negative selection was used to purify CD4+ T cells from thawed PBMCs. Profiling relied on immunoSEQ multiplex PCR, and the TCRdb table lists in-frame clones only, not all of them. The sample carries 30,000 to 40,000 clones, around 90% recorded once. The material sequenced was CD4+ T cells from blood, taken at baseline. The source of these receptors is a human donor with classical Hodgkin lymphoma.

The CDR3 DNA is TGTGCCAGCTCCCGGTCCGGGAGGAGCTCCTACGAGCAGTACTTC. This sequence encodes CASSRSGRSSYEQYF. V and J are TRBV6-5 and TRBJ2-7, with 7 nucleotides matching TRBD2. V dropped 8 bases and J dropped 0; count of bases not matched to a gene: 10. The CDR3 runs to 15 residues. Per the germline V gene, CDR1 is MNHEY and CDR2 is SVGAGI.

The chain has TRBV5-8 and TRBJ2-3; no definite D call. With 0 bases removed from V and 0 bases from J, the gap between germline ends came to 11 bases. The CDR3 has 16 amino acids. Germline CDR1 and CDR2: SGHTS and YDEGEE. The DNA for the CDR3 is TGTGCCAGCAGCTTGGGAAGATACGAGAGCACAGATACGCAGTATTTT. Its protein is CASSLGRYESTDTQYF.

In DNA form, the CDR3 reads TGTGCCAGCAGTTACTTTAGGGGAAGTAACTATGGCTACACCTTC. It codes for CASSYFRGSNYGYTF. The rearrangement links TRBV6-5 to TRBJ1-2; maybe TRBD1 (5 bases). This CDR3 is 15 amino acids long. In germline, CDR1 is MNHEY, CDR2 SVGAGI. The V end was cut by 1 base, the J end by 1 base, with 10 bases between.

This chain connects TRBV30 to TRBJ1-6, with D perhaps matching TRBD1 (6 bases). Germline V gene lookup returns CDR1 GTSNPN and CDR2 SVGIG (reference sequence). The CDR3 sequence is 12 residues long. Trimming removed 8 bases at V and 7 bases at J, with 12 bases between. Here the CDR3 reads CARRGSNSPLHF. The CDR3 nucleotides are TGTGCCCGCAGGGGTTCCAATTCACCCCTCCACTTT.

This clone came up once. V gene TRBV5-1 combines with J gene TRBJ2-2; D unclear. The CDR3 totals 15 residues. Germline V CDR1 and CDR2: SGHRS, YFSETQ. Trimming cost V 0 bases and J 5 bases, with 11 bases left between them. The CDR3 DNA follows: TGCGCCAGCAGCTTGGGGCAGATGAGGACCGGGGAGCTGTTTTTT. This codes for CASSLGQMRTGELFF.

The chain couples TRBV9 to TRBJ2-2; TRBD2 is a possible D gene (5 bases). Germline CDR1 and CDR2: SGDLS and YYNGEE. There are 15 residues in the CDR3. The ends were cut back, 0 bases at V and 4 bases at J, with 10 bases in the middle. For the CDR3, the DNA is TGTGCCAGCAGCGTAGGAGGGTCGGGCACCGGGGAGCTGTTTTTT. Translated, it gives CASSVGGSGTGELFF.

For the CDR3, the DNA is TGTGCCAGCAGTTACTCGAGGACAAGCTCTGGAAACACCATATATTTT. Its translation: CASSYSRTSSGNTIYF. This chain connects TRBV6-5 to TRBJ1-3, with a possible D match to TRBD1 (5 bases). This CDR3 comprises 16 residues. Trimming stripped 0 bases from V and 0 bases from J, with 9 bases between. Germline V gene lookup returns CDR1 MNHEY and CDR2 SVGAGI.

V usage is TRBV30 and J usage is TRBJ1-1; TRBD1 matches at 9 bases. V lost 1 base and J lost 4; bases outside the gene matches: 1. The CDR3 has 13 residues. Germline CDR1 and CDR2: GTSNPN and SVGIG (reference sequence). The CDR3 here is CAWSDRGPTEAFF. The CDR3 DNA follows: TGTGCCTGGAGTGACAGGGGGCCCACTGAAGCTTTCTTT. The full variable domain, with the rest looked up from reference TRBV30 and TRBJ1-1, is SQTIHQWPATLVQPVGSPLSLECTVEGTSNPNLYWYRQAAGRGLQLLFYSVGIGQISSEVPQNLSASRPQDRQFILSSKKLLLSDSGFYLCAWSDRGPTEAFFGQGTRLTVV.

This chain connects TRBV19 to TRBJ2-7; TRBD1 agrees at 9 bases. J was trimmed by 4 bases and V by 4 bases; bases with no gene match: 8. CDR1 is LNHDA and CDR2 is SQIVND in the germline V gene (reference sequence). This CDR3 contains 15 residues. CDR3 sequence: CASSRWTGVVYEQYF. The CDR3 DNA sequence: TGTGCCAGTAGTAGATGGACAGGGGTCGTTTACGAGCAGTACTTC.

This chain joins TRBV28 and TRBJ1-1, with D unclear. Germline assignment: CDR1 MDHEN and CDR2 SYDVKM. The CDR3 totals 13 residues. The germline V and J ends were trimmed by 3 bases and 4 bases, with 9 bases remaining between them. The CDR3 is CASSLLRITEAFF. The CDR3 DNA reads TGTGCCAGCAGTTTGTTGAGGATCACTGAAGCTTTCTTT.

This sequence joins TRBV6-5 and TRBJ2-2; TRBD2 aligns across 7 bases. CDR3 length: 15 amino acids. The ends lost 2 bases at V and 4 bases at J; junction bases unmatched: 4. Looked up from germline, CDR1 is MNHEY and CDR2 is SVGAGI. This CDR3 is CASSYTGGSTGELFF. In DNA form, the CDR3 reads TGTGCCAGCAGTTACACTGGCGGGAGCACCGGGGAGCTGTTTTTT.

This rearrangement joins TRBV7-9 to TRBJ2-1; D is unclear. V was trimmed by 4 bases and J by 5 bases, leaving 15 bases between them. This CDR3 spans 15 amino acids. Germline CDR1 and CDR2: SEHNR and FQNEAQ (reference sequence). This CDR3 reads CASSSRSRADNEQFF. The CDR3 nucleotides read TGTGCCAGCAGCTCGAGAAGCCGGGCCGACAATGAGCAGTTCTTC.

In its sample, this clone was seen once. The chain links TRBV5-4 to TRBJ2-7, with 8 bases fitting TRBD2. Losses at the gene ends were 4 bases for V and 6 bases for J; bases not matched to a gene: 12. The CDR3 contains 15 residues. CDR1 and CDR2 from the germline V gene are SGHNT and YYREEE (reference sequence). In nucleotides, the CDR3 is TGTGCCAGCAGCCCGCTCGGGAGGGCCATCGGCGAGCAGTACTTC. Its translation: CASSPLGRAIGEQYF. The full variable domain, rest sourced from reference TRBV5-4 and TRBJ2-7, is ETGVTQSPTHLIKTRGQQVTLRCSSQSGHNTVSWYQQALGQGPQFIFQYYREEENGRGNFPPRFSGLQFPNYSSELNVNALELDDSALYLCASSPLGRAIGEQYFGPGTRLTVT.

The CDR3 region is CASSMGHGGEAFF. CDR3 in DNA: TGTGCCAGTAGTATGGGCCATGGGGGTGAAGCTTTCTTT. This chain connects TRBV19 to TRBJ1-1; D perhaps matches TRBD1 (5 bases). With 3 bases removed from V and 7 bases from J, the gap between germline ends came to 12 bases. Per the germline V gene, CDR1 is LNHDA and CDR2 is SQIVND (reference sequence). The CDR3 covers 13 residues.